Listed below are T cell receptor beta chains from one sample, sequenced in a study of blood T cell repertoires in COVID-19. TCRdb keeps only in-frame clones here, not all; method: immunoSEQ multiplex PCR. Among 150,000 to 200,000 clones listed, around 87% were seen once. The specimen sequenced was peripheral blood. The receptors come from a man aged 50 to 60 with acute or convalescent COVID-19. CDR3s leave out the opening cysteine and the closing phenylalanine or tryptophan. Each record gives: J gene, V gene, CDR3 protein.

j_call: TRBJ2-5
v_call: TRBV10-3
cdr3_aa: AISGGEKTQY

j_call: TRBJ1-5
v_call: TRBV28
cdr3_aa: ASRLADQPQH

j_call: TRBJ2-5
v_call: TRBV27
cdr3_aa: ASSLFGGEETQY

j_call: TRBJ2-4
v_call: TRBV27
cdr3_aa: ASSSYQGLAGARSAKNIQY

j_call: TRBJ1-1
v_call: TRBV2
cdr3_aa: AGYRTKNTEAF

j_call: TRBJ2-5
v_call: TRBV28
cdr3_aa: ASSLSDIQETQY

j_call: TRBJ2-2
v_call: TRBV5-1
cdr3_aa: ASSQSNTGELF

j_call: TRBJ1-1
v_call: TRBV12-3/TRBV12-4
cdr3_aa: ASSPTTNTEAF

j_call: TRBJ1-2
v_call: TRBV19
cdr3_aa: ASSIAGNYGYT

j_call: TRBJ2-1
v_call: TRBV2
cdr3_aa: ASKAVVGSYNEQF